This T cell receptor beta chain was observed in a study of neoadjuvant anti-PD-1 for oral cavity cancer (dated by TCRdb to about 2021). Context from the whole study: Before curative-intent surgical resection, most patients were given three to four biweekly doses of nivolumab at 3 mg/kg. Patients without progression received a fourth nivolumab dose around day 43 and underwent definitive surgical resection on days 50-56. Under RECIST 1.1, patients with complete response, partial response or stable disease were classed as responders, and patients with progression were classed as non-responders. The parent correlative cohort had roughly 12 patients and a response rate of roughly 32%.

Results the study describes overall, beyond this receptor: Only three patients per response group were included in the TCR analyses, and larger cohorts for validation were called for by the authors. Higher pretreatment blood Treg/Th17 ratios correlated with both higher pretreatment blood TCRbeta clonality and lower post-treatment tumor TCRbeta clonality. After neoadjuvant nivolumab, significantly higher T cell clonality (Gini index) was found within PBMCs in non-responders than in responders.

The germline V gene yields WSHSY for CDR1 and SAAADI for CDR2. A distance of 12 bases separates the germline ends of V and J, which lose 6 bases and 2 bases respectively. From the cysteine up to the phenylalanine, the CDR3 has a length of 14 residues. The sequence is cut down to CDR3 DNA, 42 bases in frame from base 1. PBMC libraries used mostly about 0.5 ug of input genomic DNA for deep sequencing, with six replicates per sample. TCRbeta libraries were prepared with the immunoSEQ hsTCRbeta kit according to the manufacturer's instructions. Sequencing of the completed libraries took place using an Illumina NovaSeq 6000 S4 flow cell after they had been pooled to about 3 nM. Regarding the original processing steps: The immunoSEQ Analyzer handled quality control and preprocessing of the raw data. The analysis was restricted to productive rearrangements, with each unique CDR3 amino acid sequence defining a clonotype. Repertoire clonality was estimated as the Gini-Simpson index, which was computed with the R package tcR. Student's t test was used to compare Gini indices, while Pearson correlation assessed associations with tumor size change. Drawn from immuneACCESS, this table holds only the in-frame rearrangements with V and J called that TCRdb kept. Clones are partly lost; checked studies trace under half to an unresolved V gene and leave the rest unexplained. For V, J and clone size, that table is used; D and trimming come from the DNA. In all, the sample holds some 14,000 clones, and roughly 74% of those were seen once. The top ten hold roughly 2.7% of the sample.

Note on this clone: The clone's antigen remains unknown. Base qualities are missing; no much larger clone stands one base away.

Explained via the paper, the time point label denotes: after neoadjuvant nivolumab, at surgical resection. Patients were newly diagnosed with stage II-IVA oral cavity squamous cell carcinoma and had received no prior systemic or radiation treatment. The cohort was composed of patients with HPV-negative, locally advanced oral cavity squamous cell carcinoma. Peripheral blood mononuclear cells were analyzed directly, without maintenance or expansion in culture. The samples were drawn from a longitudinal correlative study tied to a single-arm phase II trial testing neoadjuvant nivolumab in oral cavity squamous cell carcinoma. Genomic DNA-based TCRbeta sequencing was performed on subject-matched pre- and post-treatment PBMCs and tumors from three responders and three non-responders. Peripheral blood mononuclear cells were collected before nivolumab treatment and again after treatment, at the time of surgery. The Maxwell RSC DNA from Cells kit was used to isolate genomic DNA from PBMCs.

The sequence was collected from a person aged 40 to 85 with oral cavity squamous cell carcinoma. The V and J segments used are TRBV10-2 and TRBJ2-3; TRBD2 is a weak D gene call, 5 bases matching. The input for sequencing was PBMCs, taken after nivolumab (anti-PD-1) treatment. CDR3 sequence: CASRDLGITDTQYF. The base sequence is TGCGCCAGCAGGGACTTGGGGATCACAGATACGCAGTATTTT.